Presented here are 9 T cell receptor beta chains from one specimen sequenced in a study of technical replicates of blood from several donors. Repertoires were generated with immunoSEQ multiplex PCR, while TCRdb's copy carries only in-frame clones and drops some. The sample consists of about 62,000 clones, 80% to 90% of them appearing once. The sequenced sample was PBMCs. Source of these receptors: a human donor in good health. Some clones in this sample may be carry-over from other donors' samples.

The J gene is TRBJ2-5, the V gene TRBV5-1; 8 nucleotides line up with TRBD2. V gave up 0 bases and J gave up 6 bases; unmatched junction bases: 4. Looked up from germline, CDR1 is SGHRS and CDR2 is YFSETQ. There are 14 residues in the CDR3. The CDR3 sequence is CASSLEAGGKTQYF. CDR3 in DNA: TGCGCCAGCAGCTTGGAGGCGGGGGGTAAGACCCAGTACTTC.

V gene TRBV2 combines with J gene TRBJ2-6; no reliable D call. CDR3 length: 15 residues. V lost 8 bases and J 2 bases, leaving 13 bases between the germline ends. Germline V lookup: CDR1 SNHLY, CDR2 FYNNEI. CDR3 coding DNA: TGTGCCAGCGACCCTAGTTTCCCTGGGGCCAACGTCCTGACTTTC. It codes for CASDPSFPGANVLTF.

The J gene is TRBJ2-1, the V gene TRBV7-9; possible D gene TRBD2, 6 bases. The CDR3 length is 14 residues. V lost 5 bases and J 5 bases, leaving 13 bases between the germline ends. Germline V gene data show CDR1 as SEHNR and CDR2 as FQNEAQ (reference sequence). This chain's CDR3 is CASSHLGTHNEQFF. The CDR3 coding sequence is TGTGCCAGCAGCCACCTTGGGACTCACAATGAGCAGTTCTTC.

The rearrangement joins TRBV5-6 to TRBJ1-1; D gene uncertain. This CDR3 region has 11 residues. Germline CDR1 SGHDT, CDR2 YYEEEE. Deletions cut 1 base from V and 11 bases from J, with 9 bases between. CDR3 DNA sequence: TGTGCCAGCAGCTTGAGAGGTTCGGCTTTCTTT. Residues: CASSLRGSAFF.

This chain connects TRBV10-3 to TRBJ1-2, with D perhaps TRBD1 (5 bases). Germline assignment: CDR1 ENHRY and CDR2 SYGVKD. V lost 3 bases to trimming and J lost 5 bases, with 10 bases between them. The CDR3 extends over 13 amino acids. The CDR3 bases are TGTGCCATCAGTGATTGGGAGGGGTATGGCTACACCTTC. It yields the protein CAISDWEGYGYTF.

The V and J genes are TRBV7-2 and TRBJ2-1, with TRBD2 identical over 12 bases. The junction had 15 bases not matched to a gene; V was cut back by 5 bases and J by 10 bases. Per the germline V gene, CDR1 is SGHTA and CDR2 is FQGNSA. CDR3 length equals 17 residues. The CDR3 DNA reads as TGTGCCAGCAGCCAAGATCCCCGACTAGCGGGAGCAGCCGAGCAGTTCTTC. Protein product: CASSQDPRLAGAAEQFF.

The genes are TRBV5-1 and TRBJ2-3, with TRBD2 as a possible D gene (5 bases). Trimming cost V 7 bases and J 0 bases, with 12 bases left between them. This CDR3 region has 14 residues. Germline assignment: CDR1 SGHRS and CDR2 YFSETQ. As DNA, the CDR3 is TGCGCCAGCGCAAGCGGCCCTAGCACAGATACGCAGTATTTT. Its translation is CASASGPSTDTQYF.

The rearrangement links TRBV6-1 to TRBJ2-2; TRBD2 matches at 9 bases. V shed 1 base and J 7 bases; nucleotides not matched to a gene: 7. CDR3 length equals 16 residues. CDR1 MNHNS and CDR2 SASEGT come from the germline V gene. The CDR3 reads CASSEGAGGFGGELFF. CDR3 nucleotides: TGTGCCAGCAGTGAAGGGGCGGGGGGGTTCGGCGGGGAGCTGTTTTTT.

V and J are TRBV7-6 and TRBJ1-5; 7 bases map to TRBD1. The CDR3 is made up of 14 amino acids. The germline V gene encodes CDR1 SGHVS and CDR2 FNYEAQ. J lost 4 bases, V lost 5 bases, and 5 bases had no gene match. CDR3 DNA sequence: TGTGCCAGCAGCCGACAGGGTTGGAATCAGCCCCAGCATTTT. Encoded protein: CASSRQGWNQPQHF.